The 28 T cell receptor beta chains presented below share a single source sample, sequenced in a study of beta chain features in type 1 diabetes (dated by TCRdb to 2016 to 2019). General study outcomes and caveats: Type 1 diabetes patients showed a moderate but significant shortening of TCRB CDR3 length in all four CD4+ subsets.

These receptors have no identified antigens. Library method: the immunoSEQ multiplex PCR assay. The entire amount of isolated RNA was reverse transcribed using the High Capacity cDNA Reverse Transcription Kit, so the sequenced TCRB transcripts were expressed ones. This immuneACCESS table, as held by TCRdb, lists in-frame sequences with V and J called but not all clones. Of the missing ones, under half trace to an unresolved V gene in checked studies; the others have no known cause. For this sample there are 300,000 to 400,000 clones; over 8.5% appear just once. The ten largest make up 0.45% to 0.65% of the sample. Sequenced sample: central memory CD4+ T cells from blood. The receptors were gathered from a man aged 25-45 years with type 1 diabetes.

This clone came up a few times. This specimen includes other DNA sequences encoding the same CDR3. The V gene is TRBV5-1, the J gene TRBJ1-5, with D perhaps matching TRBD1 (5 bases). The V gene's germline CDR1 is SGHRS and CDR2 YFSETQ. Trimming pared 0 bases from V and 3 bases from J, leaving 7 bases between. The CDR3 loop spans 14 amino acids. CDR3 sequence (DNA): TGCGCCAGCAGCTTGGGACAGATCAATCAGCCCCAGCATTTT. Its protein product is CASSLGQINQPQHF.

This clone was seen a few times. The chain carries TRBV6-5 and TRBJ1-1; D perhaps matches TRBD1 (6 bases). V was shortened by 0 bases and J by 4 bases, with 15 bases between the two germline ends. CDR1 is MNHEY, CDR2 SVGAGI, per germline. This CDR3 region has 16 residues. CDR3 DNA sequence: TGTGCCAGCAGTTACTCGACGGGGGCCGGGGGCACTGAAGCTTTCTTT. Translation gives CASSYSTGAGGTEAFF.

This clone was seen a handful of times. This chain connects TRBV6-6 to TRBJ1-1; unclear D gene. The CDR3 extends over 13 amino acids. Germline CDR1 reads MNHNY; CDR2 reads SVGAGI (reference sequence). V gave up 4 bases and J gave up 1 base, with 7 bases separating them. For the CDR3, the DNA is TGTGCCAGCAGTTTGGGTACGAACACTGAAGCTTTCTTT. Encoded protein: CASSLGTNTEAFF.

This clone was counted between two and nine times. This rearrangement joins TRBV7-2 to TRBJ2-3; no definite D call. V lost 1 base and J 14 bases, leaving 7 bases between the germline ends. This CDR3 region has 10 residues. In germline, CDR1 is SGHTA, CDR2 FQGNSA. CDR3 in amino acids: CASSLEKVYF. The CDR3 nucleotides are TGTGCCAGCAGCTTAGAAAAAGTGTATTTT.

This clone was found many times. This chain joins TRBV5-4 and TRBJ2-1; TRBD2 agrees at 15 bases. V lost 0 bases to trimming and J lost 9 bases; unmatched junction nucleotides: 1. This CDR3 has 15 amino acids. Germline V gene data show CDR1 as SGHNT and CDR2 as YYREEE (reference sequence). The CDR3 region is CASSLAGLAGGEQFF. The CDR3 bases are TGTGCCAGCAGCTTGGCGGGACTAGCGGGAGGTGAGCAGTTCTTC.

The J gene is TRBJ2-1, the V gene TRBV7-9; 12 bases agree with TRBD2. V was pared by 5 bases and J by 1 base, with 6 bases of the junction left unmatched. This CDR3 region has 17 residues. Germline V gene data show CDR1 as SEHNR and CDR2 as FQNEAQ (reference sequence). CDR3 in amino acids: CASSQGTSGWSYNEQFF. The CDR3 DNA reads as TGTGCCAGCAGCCAGGGGACTAGCGGGTGGTCCTACAATGAGCAGTTCTTC.

The chain links TRBV27 to TRBJ1-6; D may be TRBD1 (5 bases). Germline V lookup: CDR1 MNHEY, CDR2 SMNVEV (reference sequence). This CDR3 spans 14 amino acids. The V end lost 6 bases, the J end lost 7 bases, and 13 bases lay between the germline ends. In DNA, the CDR3 is TGTGCCAGCAGATGGACACCGAGGAATTCACCCCTCCACTTT. Translation gives CASRWTPRNSPLHF.

This clone turned up a few times. The chain carries TRBV5-6 and TRBJ2-7; D remains unclear. Germline loops: CDR1 SGHDT, CDR2 YYEEEE. This CDR3 is 15 amino acids long. Deletions cut 4 bases from V and 2 bases from J, with 16 bases between. This CDR3 is CASSVWATSTYEQYF. DNA for the CDR3: TGTGCCAGCAGCGTTTGGGCCACCTCGACCTACGAGCAGTACTTC.

V usage is TRBV27 and J usage is TRBJ2-1; 11 positions agree with TRBD1. V gave up 6 bases and J gave up 8 bases; unmatched junction bases: 3. Germline assignment: CDR1 MNHEY and CDR2 SMNVEV (reference sequence). The CDR3 is 13 residues long. CDR3 coding DNA: TGTGCCAGCAGGAGGGACAGGGGGTATGAGCAGTTCTTC. Translating it yields CASRRDRGYEQFF.

In this sample, this clone turned up a few times. The chain carries TRBV6-6 and TRBJ1-1; 7 nucleotides line up with TRBD1. This CDR3 has 11 amino acids. J lost 13 bases, V lost 6 bases, and 8 bases had no gene match. Germline V lookup: CDR1 MNHNY, CDR2 SVGAGI (reference sequence). Here the CDR3 reads CASRNDRAVFF. The CDR3 coding sequence is TGTGCCAGCAGGAACGACAGGGCGGTTTTCTTT.

This clone was counted between two and nine times. This chain uses TRBV5-5 with TRBJ1-1; D unclear. Germline V gives CDR1 SGHKS, CDR2 YYEKEE (reference sequence). CDR3 size: 15 residues. The germline V and J ends were trimmed by 0 bases and 1 base, with 10 bases remaining between them. Here the CDR3 reads CASSLVGGSNTEAFF. CDR3 nucleotides: TGTGCCAGCAGCTTGGTAGGAGGGTCGAACACTGAAGCTTTCTTT.

This clone was detected a few times. This chain links TRBV5-1 with TRBJ1-1, with D tentatively TRBD1 (5 bases). V lost 1 base and J lost 3, with 7 bases in between. The germline V gene encodes CDR1 SGHRS and CDR2 YFSETQ. The CDR3 runs to 13 residues. The CDR3 region is CASSLMGDTEAFF. The CDR3 DNA sequence: TGCGCCAGCAGCTTGATGGGGGACACTGAAGCTTTCTTT.

This chain connects TRBV5-4 to TRBJ2-1; the D is unclear. This CDR3 contains 18 residues. Per germline, CDR1 SGHNT and CDR2 YYREEE (reference sequence). Trimming took off 2 bases at V and 0 bases at J, with 18 bases between the two ends. CDR3 nucleotides: TGTGCCAGCAGCTTTAGTACCTCGGCAACAAACTCCTACAATGAGCAGTTCTTC. Its translation is CASSFSTSATNSYNEQFF.

The V gene is TRBV5-1, the J gene TRBJ1-2; D gene ambiguous. Germline CDR1 and CDR2: SGHRS and YFSETQ. The CDR3 sequence is 14 residues long. V lost 4 bases to trimming and J lost 1 base, with 11 bases between them. The CDR3: CASSPGNLNYGYTF. CDR3 DNA sequence: TGCGCCAGCAGCCCAGGAAATCTTAACTATGGCTACACCTTC.

This clone has just a few counts. The chain uses TRBV27 and TRBJ2-1; TRBD2 is a possible D gene (5 bases). This CDR3 spans 13 amino acids. V lost 2 bases and J lost 4, with 6 bases in between. Germline CDR1 is MNHEY and CDR2 is SMNVEV (reference sequence). In nucleotides, the CDR3 is TGTGCCAGCAGTTTAGAGGGTTACAATGAGCAGTTCTTC. Encoded protein: CASSLEGYNEQFF.

This clone was counted a few times. The V and J genes are TRBV9 and TRBJ1-1, with 7 positions matching TRBD1. The trim removed 3 bases at V and 4 bases at J, leaving 12 bases unmatched. The germline V gene encodes CDR1 SGDLS and CDR2 YYNGEE. The CDR3 is 16 amino acids. CDR3 in amino acids: CASSAGTAHGSTEAFF. The CDR3 DNA reads as TGTGCCAGCAGCGCCGGGACAGCTCATGGTAGCACTGAAGCTTTCTTT.

The chain has TRBV11-2 and TRBJ2-1; D may match TRBD1 or TRBD2 (5 bases each). Germline V gene sequence: CDR1 SGHAT, CDR2 FQNNGV. The CDR3 is 18 residues long. V was shortened by 1 base and J by 1 base, with 17 bases between the two germline ends. CDR3 sequence reads: CASSLGGIGIGSYNEQFF. The CDR3 nucleotides are TGTGCCAGCAGCTTAGGGGGGATCGGGATTGGGTCCTACAATGAGCAGTTCTTC.

This clone showed up just a few times. The chain employs TRBV7-9 and TRBJ2-1, with D possibly matching TRBD1 (6 bases). The CDR3 is made up of 16 amino acids. Trimming left V 4 bases short and J 5 bases short, with 18 bases between. CDR1 SEHNR and CDR2 FQNEAQ come from the germline V gene (reference sequence). CDR3 residues: CASSSLQGRTNNEQFF. Here the CDR3 DNA reads TGTGCCAGCAGCTCTCTACAGGGTAGGACGAACAATGAGCAGTTCTTC.

This clone occurred many times. The same CDR3 is also encoded by other DNA sequences in this sample. The V and J genes are TRBV18 and TRBJ2-4; D not resolved. Germline V gene data show CDR1 as KGHSH and CDR2 as LQKENI. The CDR3 consists of 14 residues. The germline V and J ends were trimmed by 3 bases and 0 bases, with 6 bases remaining between them. CDR3 nucleotide sequence: TGTGCCAGCTCACCGAGCCTAGCCAAAAACATTCAGTACTTC. Translating gives CASSPSLAKNIQYF.

V gene TRBV28 combines with J gene TRBJ2-5; TRBD1 might be the D (5 bases). There are 13 residues in the CDR3. Trimming pared 6 bases from V and 5 bases from J, leaving 13 bases between. The germline V gene encodes CDR1 MDHEN and CDR2 SYDVKM. The DNA for the CDR3 is TGTGCCAGCAGGCCCCAGGGCTTGGAGACCCAGTACTTC. Amino acid sequence: CASRPQGLETQYF.

This clone showed up just a few times. This chain joins TRBV6-1 and TRBJ1-5; possibly TRBD1 for D (5 bases). V was pared by 4 bases and J by 5 bases, with 18 bases between. There are 16 residues in the CDR3. Germline lookup yields CDR1 MNHNS and CDR2 SASEGT. DNA of the CDR3: TGTGCCAGCAGTGGGATGTCCGCCAGGGTCCATCAGCCCCAGCATTTT. Translation: CASSGMSARVHQPQHF.

The chain combines TRBV2 with TRBJ1-3, with D possibly matching TRBD1 (5 bases). Trimming took off 8 bases at V and 4 bases at J, with 18 bases between the two ends. CDR1 is SNHLY and CDR2 is FYNNEI in the germline V gene. The CDR3 contains 15 residues. In nucleotides, the CDR3 is TGTGCCAGCTCCCTGACGTGGGGGGAAGGAAACACCATATATTTT. As protein: CASSLTWGEGNTIYF.

This clone was counted a few times. This chain joins TRBV7-8 and TRBJ1-2; D ambiguous. Trimming removed 1 base from V and 5 bases from J, with 14 bases in between. Germline V gene lookup returns CDR1 SGHVS and CDR2 FQNEAQ. The CDR3 covers 15 residues. The CDR3 DNA is TGTGCCAGCAGCTTAGGCACGCCCCCCGCATATGGCTACACCTTC. Translated: CASSLGTPPAYGYTF.

The chain recombines TRBV29-1 with TRBJ1-1; no definite D call. The V gene lost 2 bases and the J gene lost 4 bases, with 5 bases spanning the gap. Germline values: CDR1 SQVTM, CDR2 ANQGSEA. This CDR3 comprises 11 residues. In DNA, the CDR3 is TGCAGCGTTGAATCAGTCACTGAAGCTTTCTTT. It specifies CSVESVTEAFF. Variable domain in full (rest from reference TRBV29-1 and TRBJ1-1): SAVISQKPSRDICQRGTSLTIQCQVDSQVTMMFWYRQQPGQSLTLIATANQGSEATYESGFVIDKFPISRPNLTFSTLTVSNMSPEDSSIYLCSVESVTEAFFGQGTRLTVV.

The sample holds a few counts of this clone. This chain uses TRBV5-1 with TRBJ2-6; 7 positions match TRBD2. Germline-derived CDR1 and CDR2 are SGHRS and YFSETQ. V lost 0 bases, J lost 6 bases, and 6 bases stayed unmatched. The CDR3 is 16 residues long. The CDR3 protein is CASSLGGGSSANVLTF. The CDR3 DNA reads TGCGCCAGCAGCTTGGGGGGGGGATCTTCGGCCAACGTCCTGACTTTC.

The V gene is TRBV30, the J gene TRBJ2-2, with 12 bases identical to TRBD1. Losses at the gene ends were 4 bases for V and 8 bases for J; bases not matched to a gene: 8. CDR1 is GTSNPN, CDR2 SVGIG, per germline (reference sequence). CDR3 size: 15 residues. Written as DNA, the CDR3 is TGTGCCTGGACAAACTTGGGACAGGGGGCAGGGGAGCTGTTTTTT. It is translated as CAWTNLGQGAGELFF.

This chain joins TRBV27 and TRBJ1-2, with 7 positions matching TRBD1. The junction had 8 bases not matched to a gene; V was cut back by 5 bases and J by 8 bases. The germline gives CDR1 MNHEY, CDR2 SMNVEV (reference sequence). This CDR3 region has 13 residues. The CDR3, as DNA: TGTGCCAGCAGTAAAACAGGGGCCGACGGCTACACCTTC. Its protein is CASSKTGADGYTF.

This clone was picked up a small number of times. The rearrangement joins TRBV19 to TRBJ2-5; D might be TRBD1 or TRBD2, each matching 6 bases. Trimming removed 3 bases from V and 5 bases from J, with 19 bases in between. The CDR3 consists of 16 residues. From germline, CDR1 is LNHDA and CDR2 SQIVND (reference sequence). This CDR3 reads CASSMRRGHAGETQYF. CDR3 DNA: TGTGCCAGTAGTATGCGTCGGGGGCACGCGGGGGAGACCCAGTACTTC.